These T cell receptor beta chains were read from a single sample in a study of early T cells in non-severe SARS-CoV-2 infection. Each CDR3 protein gets one entry after TCRdb re-called the 5' RACE reads with MiXCR. The data show 35,000 to 45,000 distinct CDR3 sequences, 9.9% seen once. The sample consisted of whole blood. The receptors were gathered from an adult who was a healthcare worker with PCR-confirmed SARS-CoV-2 infection or an uninfected control (not recorded which). The CDR3 runs from the conserved cysteine through the conserved F or W. A D gene is named only where the DNA matches it firmly. Some rows have no size entry. The others give once, few or many, or a class for an expanded clone.

V gene	clone size	J gene	D gene	CDR3 DNA	CDR3 protein
TRBV6-5	medium-sized	TRBJ1-2	.	TGTGCCAGCAGCTCAGGGGTGGCTAACTATGGCTACACCTTC	CASSSGVANYGYTF
TRBV30	many	TRBJ1-2	.	TGTGCCTGGAGTGGTCGGGGGATCTATGGCTACACCTTC	CAWSGRGIYGYTF
TRBV7-2	many	TRBJ1-5	.	TGTGCCAGCAGCTTAGCCCTAGGGGGACCAAGGAGCAATCAGCCCCAGCATTTT	CASSLALGGPRSNQPQHF
TRBV6-2/TRBV6-3	few	TRBJ1-5	TRBD1	TGTGCCAGCAACAGGGGTAATCAGCCCCAGCATTTT	CASNRGNQPQHF
TRBV6-2/TRBV6-3	.	TRBJ2-5	.	TGTGCCAGCTCGATGGGAGTCTTTAACCAAGAGACCCAGTACTTC	CASSMGVFNQETQYF
TRBV6-2/TRBV6-3	few	TRBJ2-3	.	TGTGCCAGCAGTTACGGAGCGGACACAGATACGCAGTATTTT	CASSYGADTDTQYF
TRBV29-1	many	TRBJ2-1	.	TGCAGCGTTGATCCCGAGAGCTCCTACAATGAGCAGTTCTTC	CSVDPESSYNEQFF
TRBV6-4	.	TRBJ2-2	.	TGTGCCAGCAAAACGGAACCGTGGGGCGGGGAGCTGTTTTTT	CASKTEPWGGELFF
TRBV28	.	TRBJ2-7	.	TGTGCCAGCAGTTTTGGGTCCTACGAGCAGTACTTC	CASSFGSYEQYF
TRBV11-2	.	TRBJ1-5	.	TGTGCCAGCAGCTTATCAGGCCGGGGGGATGGACAGCCCCAGCATTTT	CASSLSGRGDGQPQHF
TRBV6-5	few	TRBJ1-6	TRBD1	TGTGCCAGCAGGAGGGGGCAGAAAGAATCACCCCTCCACTTT	CASRRGQKESPLHF
TRBV6-5	.	TRBJ2-2	.	TGTGCCAGCAGCCAACGCTTAAGCCCCAACACCGGGGAGCTGTTTTTT	CASSQRLSPNTGELFF
TRBV29-1	.	TRBJ2-5	TRBD2	TGCAGCGTAGGGACTAGCGGACAAGAGACCCAGTACTTC	CSVGTSGQETQYF
TRBV12-3/TRBV12-4	.	TRBJ1-3	.	TGTGCCAGCAGTGATGACAGGCCTTTTGAAAACACCATATATTTT	CASSDDRPFENTIYF
TRBV28	once	TRBJ1-5	.	TGTGCCATCCTTCCGGGACCGCCGGGTACCCAGCCCCAGCATTTT	CAILPGPPGTQPQHF
TRBV3-1	few	TRBJ1-1	TRBD1	TGTGCCAGCAGCCATCACAGGGGAGGAACTGAAGCTTTCTTT	CASSHHRGGTEAFF
TRBV12-3/TRBV12-4	many	TRBJ2-1	.	TGTGCCAGCAGTCCGTCCGGGCGAGCCAAAAATGAGCAGTTCTTC	CASSPSGRAKNEQFF
TRBV5-6	many	TRBJ2-3	TRBD2	TGTGCCAGCAGCCCGGGGGGGGCCGCAGATACGCAGTATTTT	CASSPGGAADTQYF
TRBV14	many	TRBJ1-1	.	TGTGCCAGCAGCCAAGATCTGGACAGCCAAGCTTTCTTT	CASSQDLDSQAFF
TRBV7-9	many	TRBJ2-7	.	TGTGCCAGCAGCCCATCCGCGTCGGCGTGGGACGAGCAGTACTTC	CASSPSASAWDEQYF
TRBV29-1	.	TRBJ2-7	.	TGCAGCGTTAGGGCCGGGAGCTCCTACGAGCAGTACTTC	CSVRAGSSYEQYF
TRBV12-3/TRBV12-4	.	TRBJ1-1	.	TGTGCCAGCAGTTTTGGGGTGTTGGACACTGAAGCTTTCTTT	CASSFGVLDTEAFF
TRBV28	.	TRBJ1-1	.	TGTGCCAGCAGTTTAACGGGTGGAGGAGCTTTCTTT	CASSLTGGGAFF
TRBV28	few	TRBJ1-1	.	TGTGCCAGCAGTTTATTCGACGGCACTGAAGCTTTCTTT	CASSLFDGTEAFF
TRBV3-1	many	TRBJ2-3	TRBD2	TGTGCCAGCAGCCTAAAAAAAAGCGGGGGCCGTAGCACAGATACGCAGTATTTT	CASSLKKSGGRSTDTQYF
TRBV7-3	many	TRBJ2-1	.	TGTGCCAGCAGCTCATTAGGGGGGCCTTACAATGAGCAGTTCTTC	CASSSLGGPYNEQFF
TRBV5-6	many	TRBJ2-3	.	TGTGCCTCTTCGGGCTCTCGACCGGATACGCAGTATTTT	CASSGSRPDTQYF